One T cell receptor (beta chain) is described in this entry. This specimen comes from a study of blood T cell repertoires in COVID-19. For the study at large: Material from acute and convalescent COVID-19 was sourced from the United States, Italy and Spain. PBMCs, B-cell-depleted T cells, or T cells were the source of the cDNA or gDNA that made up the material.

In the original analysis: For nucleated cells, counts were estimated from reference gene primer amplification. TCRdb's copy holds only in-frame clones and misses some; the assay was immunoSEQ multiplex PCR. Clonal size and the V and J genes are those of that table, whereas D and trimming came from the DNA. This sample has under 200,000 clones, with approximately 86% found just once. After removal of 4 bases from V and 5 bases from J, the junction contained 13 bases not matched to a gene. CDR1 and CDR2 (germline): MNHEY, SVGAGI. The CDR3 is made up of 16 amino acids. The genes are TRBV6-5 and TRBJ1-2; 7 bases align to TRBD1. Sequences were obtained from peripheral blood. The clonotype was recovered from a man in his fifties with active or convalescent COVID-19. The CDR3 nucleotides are TGTGCCAGCAGTTCAGGACAGGCCAGACATGAGTATGGCTACACCTTC. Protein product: CASSSGQARHEYGYTF.